The 9 T cell receptor beta chains below come from one sample, sequenced in a study of CD8 T cells in Susac syndrome. Random-hexamer reverse transcription was applied to roughly 0.5 to 1 ug RNA. TCRdb re-called the immunoSEQ multiplex PCR reads with MiXCR, one entry per CDR3 protein. Counted here are about 140,000 distinct CDR3 sequences, just under 95% occurring once; the ten biggest clones make up 0.14%. Specimen: CD4+ T cells from PBMCs. The receptors were sampled from a human donor with Susac syndrome.

The chain links TRBV20-1 to TRBJ1-2; D is ambiguous. With 2 bases removed from V and 3 bases from J, the gap between germline ends came to 10 bases. Germline V gene sequence: CDR1 DFQATT, CDR2 SNEGSKA (reference sequence). The CDR3 consists of 13 residues. For the CDR3, the DNA is TGCAGTGCTAGAAGCGGGTTTGACTATGGCTACACCTTC. This codes for CSARSGFDYGYTF.

V is TRBV2 and J is TRBJ2-7; TRBD1 aligns across 7 bases. There are 11 residues in the CDR3. CDR1 SNHLY and CDR2 FYNNEI come from the germline V gene. The V and J ends lost 7 bases and 6 bases, in that order; junction bases with no gene match: 3. CDR3 nucleotide sequence: TGTGCCAGCAAAAAGGGGGCCGAGCAGTACTTC. Translated, it gives CASKKGAEQYF.

The chain joins TRBV12-3 or TRBV12-4 to TRBJ2-7; either TRBD1 or TRBD2 may fit D (5 bases each). Trimming removed 6 bases from V and 5 bases from J, with 14 bases in between. The length of the CDR3 is 13 residues. The CDR3 nucleotides are TGTGCCAGCAGACTGGGACCCGCCCACGAGCAGTACTTC. As protein: CASRLGPAHEQYF.

The chain is built from TRBV24-1 and TRBJ1-5; tentative D call: TRBD1 (5 bases). This CDR3 has 14 residues. V was cut by 3 bases and J by 3 bases, with 8 bases left in between. The germline gives CDR1 KGHDR, CDR2 SFDVKD. As DNA, the CDR3 is TGTGCCACCAGTGATGGGACGCTCAATCAGCCCCAGCATTTT. Translated, it gives CATSDGTLNQPQHF.

The chain employs TRBV5-1 and TRBJ1-6; maybe TRBD1 (5 bases). The V end lost 5 bases, the J end lost 5 bases, and 14 bases lay between the germline ends. The V gene's germline CDR1 is SGHRS and CDR2 YFSETQ. The CDR3 extends over 15 amino acids. This chain's CDR3 is CASRETTANNSPLHF. CDR3 nucleotide sequence: TGCGCCAGCAGAGAGACGACAGCGAATAATTCACCCCTCCACTTT.

J is TRBJ2-7 and V is TRBV29-1; no clear D. Germline loops: CDR1 SQVTM, CDR2 ANQGSEA. Trimming removed 0 bases from V and 0 bases from J, with 6 bases in between. The CDR3 runs 13 residues. This chain's CDR3 is CSVEEYDSYEQYF. The CDR3 DNA is TGCAGCGTTGAAGAATACGACTCCTACGAGCAGTACTTC.

The chain carries TRBV30 and TRBJ1-4; D remains ambiguous. The CDR3 is 11 residues long. V was shortened by 6 bases and J by 0 bases, with 2 bases between the two germline ends. Germline values: CDR1 GTSNPN, CDR2 SVGIG (reference sequence). CDR3 sequence reads: CACSTNEKLFF. The DNA of the CDR3 is TGTGCCTGCTCAACTAATGAAAAACTGTTTTTT.

This chain links TRBV18 with TRBJ1-2, with D unresolved. The CDR3 sequence is 13 residues long. CDR1 is KGHSH, CDR2 LQKENI, per germline. V was cut by 6 bases and J by 4 bases, with 12 bases left in between. The CDR3 sequence: CASSPGSIYGYTF. CDR3 sequence (DNA): TGTGCCAGCTCGCCGGGTTCGATCTATGGCTACACCTTC.

The V call is TRBV29-1, the J call TRBJ2-1; 11 bases map to TRBD1. Germline values: CDR1 SQVTM, CDR2 ANQGSEA. CDR3 length: 15 residues. The V segment lost 6 bases and the J segment 0 bases; nucleotides outside the gene matches: 4. This CDR3 reads CSVRTGGSSYNEQFF. The CDR3 region has the DNA TGCAGCGTGCGGACAGGGGGCTCCTCCTACAATGAGCAGTTCTTC.